This T cell receptor (beta chain) was captured by sequencing in a study of shared T cell receptors in the human thymus. Losses at the gene ends were 6 bases for V and 6 bases for J; bases not matched to a gene: 11. Germline V lookup: CDR1 SGHVS, CDR2 FQNEAQ. This CDR3 has 15 amino acids. Clones were sequenced by immunoSEQ multiplex PCR, and TCRdb holds only the in-frame ones, with some missing. This sample has hundreds of thousands of clones, with roughly 88% found just once. The same data also contributed to another study, on human thymus T cells. That study adds: The thymus was resected at corrective cardiac surgery. What appeared biased in thymic and blood repertoires was the usage of V and J genes.

The sequence derives from a boy less than two years old with a congenital heart defect. This chain links TRBV7-8 with TRBJ2-7; 10 bases fit TRBD2. The sample taken for sequencing was thymocytes. The CDR3 DNA reads as TGTGCCAGCAGAACTAGCGGGATTAGAGTGGGCGAGCAGTACTTC. It encodes CASRTSGIRVGEQYF.